Shown below are 27 T cell receptor beta chains from a single sample sequenced in a study of blood T cell repertoires in COVID-19. This table comes from immunoSEQ multiplex PCR, and its TCRdb copy is limited to in-frame clones, with some not included. The table has over 250,000 clones, around 90% seen once. Sequencing was performed on PBMCs or T cells enriched from blood (not recorded which). The source is a woman under 30 who had recovered from COVID-19.

CDR3 amino acids: CASKQGIWSNQPQHF. In DNA form, the CDR3 reads TGTGCCAGCAAACAGGGGATTTGGAGCAATCAGCCCCAGCATTTT. The V call is TRBV28, the J call TRBJ1-5; 7 bases match TRBD1. Germline loops: CDR1 MDHEN, CDR2 SYDVKM. Trimming took 7 bases from V and 1 from J; bases not matched to a gene: 7. The CDR3 is 15 amino acids.

This rearrangement joins TRBV2 to TRBJ1-1, with TRBD1 matching over 7 bases. The junction had 4 bases not matched to a gene; V was cut back by 9 bases and J by 0 bases. This CDR3 spans 13 amino acids. Per the germline V gene, CDR1 is SNHLY and CDR2 is FYNNEI. The CDR3 protein is CASRQGLNTEAFF. Written as DNA, the CDR3 is TGTGCCAGTAGACAGGGTTTGAACACTGAAGCTTTCTTT.

This chain uses TRBV7-9 with TRBJ2-5; possibly TRBD2 for D (6 bases). The V end lost 7 bases, the J end lost 5 bases, and 14 bases lay between the germline ends. The CDR3 extends over 13 amino acids. Germline CDR1 and CDR2: SEHNR and FQNEAQ (reference sequence). DNA of the CDR3: TGTGCCAGCACCTCCGGGGGTTGGGAGACCCAGTACTTC. Translated: CASTSGGWETQYF.

The V call is TRBV28, the J call TRBJ1-3; D remains ambiguous. Germline V gene lookup returns CDR1 MDHEN and CDR2 SYDVKM. The V and J ends lost 9 bases and 0 bases respectively, with 12 bases between them. The CDR3 runs to 14 residues. DNA for the CDR3: TGTGCCAGTCAGGTCTCAGACTCTGGAAACACCATATATTTT. Translated, it gives CASQVSDSGNTIYF.

The chain recombines TRBV20-1 with TRBJ2-7, with TRBD1 matching 10 bases. Per the germline V gene, CDR1 is DFQATT and CDR2 is SNEGSKA (reference sequence). The ends lost 3 bases at V and 5 bases at J; junction bases unmatched: 7. This CDR3 comprises 14 residues. CDR3 region: CSASRDRGVNEQYF. The CDR3 DNA reads TGCAGTGCTAGTAGGGACAGGGGTGTCAACGAGCAGTACTTC.

CDR3 sequence: CATSLERRTASGANVLTF. CDR3 nucleotides: TGTGCCACCAGCCTCGAGCGGAGGACAGCGTCTGGGGCCAACGTCCTGACTTTC. The chain couples TRBV15 to TRBJ2-6; a possible D gene is TRBD1 (6 bases). Trimming pared 5 bases from V and 1 base from J, leaving 18 bases between. This CDR3 has 18 residues. CDR1 and CDR2 from the germline V gene are LNHNV and YYDKDF (reference sequence). Using reference TRBV15 and TRBJ2-6 for the parts outside the CDR3, the full variable domain is DAMVIQNPRYQVTQFGKPVTLSCSQTLNHNVMYWYQQKSSQAPKLLFHYYDKDFNNEADTPDNFQSRRPNTSFCFLDIRSPGLGDTAMYLCATSLERRTASGANVLTFGAGSRLTVL.

This clone was seen only once. This chain joins TRBV7-2 and TRBJ2-7, with D tentatively TRBD1 (5 bases). The CDR3 sequence is 14 residues long. Looked up from germline, CDR1 is SGHTA and CDR2 is FQGNSA. Trimming took off 3 bases at V and 1 base at J, with 10 bases between the two ends. CDR3 sequence: CASSFSRDSYEQYF. CDR3 DNA: TGTGCCAGCAGCTTTTCCAGGGATTCCTACGAGCAGTACTTC. Based on the CDR3 plus reference TRBV7-2 and TRBJ2-7, the full variable domain is GAGVSQSPSNKVTEKGKDVELRCDPISGHTALYWYRQSLGQGLEFLIYFQGNSAPDKSGLPSDRFSAERTGGSVSTLTIQRTQQEDSAVYLCASSFSRDSYEQYFGPGTRLTVT.

This clone was observed a handful of times. The J gene is TRBJ2-1, the V gene TRBV28; 9 bases are shared with TRBD1. The CDR3 runs 15 residues. V was pared by 3 bases and J by 3 bases, with 3 bases of the junction left unmatched. Per germline, CDR1 MDHEN and CDR2 SYDVKM. The CDR3 loop reads CASSLWTGDYNEQFF. Here the CDR3 DNA reads TGTGCCAGCAGTTTGTGGACAGGGGACTACAATGAGCAGTTCTTC. Complete variable domain (other parts from reference TRBV28 and TRBJ2-1): DVKVTQSSRYLVKRTGEKVFLECVQDMDHENMFWYRQDPGLGLRLIYFSYDVKMKEKGDIPEGYSVSREKKERFSLILESASTNQTSMYLCASSLWTGDYNEQFFGPGTRLTVL.

This rearrangement joins TRBV19 to TRBJ1-2, with 7 bases aligning to TRBD1. The CDR3 spans 14 residues. The germline V gene has CDR1 LNHDA and CDR2 SQIVND (reference sequence). V dropped 5 bases and J dropped 2; count of bases not matched to a gene: 5. The CDR3 here is CASSWGRGNYGYTF. The CDR3 coding sequence is TGTGCCAGTAGTTGGGGCAGGGGGAACTATGGCTACACCTTC.

The chain recombines TRBV25-1 with TRBJ1-1; D is unresolved. The germline CDR1 and CDR2 sequences are MGHDK and SYGVNS. Trimming stripped 4 bases from V and 0 bases from J, with 6 bases between. CDR3 length equals 13 residues. As DNA, the CDR3 is TGTGCCAGCAGTGCCCCAGTGAACACTGAAGCTTTCTTT. This translates into CASSAPVNTEAFF.

The sample holds a few counts of this clone. The rearrangement uses TRBV18 and TRBJ1-2; 9 bases agree with TRBD1. This CDR3 is built from 18 residues. V was pared by 3 bases and J by 2 bases, with 13 bases of the junction left unmatched. Germline CDR1 and CDR2: KGHSH and LQKENI. As DNA, the CDR3 is TGTGCCAGCTCACCTCTAGGACAGGGGAGTGGGATAAACTATGGCTACACCTTC. Translation: CASSPLGQGSGINYGYTF.

J is TRBJ1-2 and V is TRBV5-1; TRBD1 matches at 9 bases. CDR1 SGHRS and CDR2 YFSETQ come from the germline V gene. V lost 4 bases and J lost 3; bases outside the gene matches: 10. This CDR3 has 16 residues. CDR3 sequence (DNA): TGCGCCAGCAGCCCCCGGACAGGGGAGTTCGACTATGGCTACACCTTC. It is translated as CASSPRTGEFDYGYTF.

The chain couples TRBV11-1 to TRBJ1-2; 7 bases align to TRBD1. Losses at the gene ends were 4 bases for V and 6 bases for J; bases not matched to a gene: 11. Germline V gives CDR1 SGHAT, CDR2 FQDESV (reference sequence). The CDR3 length is 15 residues. CDR3 amino acids: CASSSSSGTENGYTF. The CDR3 nucleotides are TGTGCCAGCAGCTCAAGCTCCGGGACAGAGAATGGCTACACCTTC.

The rearrangement links TRBV7-6 to TRBJ1-6; weak D call: TRBD1 (5 bases). The germline V gene encodes CDR1 SGHVS and CDR2 FNYEAQ. The CDR3 is 17 residues long. The V and J ends lost 5 bases and 4 bases respectively, with 18 bases between them. The CDR3 loop is CASSPRDSGPYNSPLHF. In DNA, the CDR3 is TGTGCCAGCAGCCCTAGGGACTCGGGTCCATATAATTCACCCCTCCACTTT.

This rearrangement joins TRBV18 to TRBJ2-7; D unclear. V gave up 6 bases and J gave up 6 bases, with 18 bases separating them. Germline V lookup: CDR1 KGHSH, CDR2 LQKENI. The CDR3 runs to 14 residues. The CDR3: CASSPLHSQAEQYF. The CDR3 DNA is TGTGCCAGCTCGCCGCTTCACTCCCAAGCCGAGCAGTACTTC.

The chain recombines TRBV5-1 with TRBJ1-1; 9 nucleotides agree with TRBD1. Germline-derived CDR1 and CDR2 are SGHRS and YFSETQ. Trimming removed 3 bases from V and 4 bases from J; junction bases left unmatched: 7. The CDR3 sequence is 15 residues long. DNA for the CDR3: TGCGCCAGCAGCTCTCCGGGACAGGGTACCACTGAAGCTTTCTTT. Translation: CASSSPGQGTTEAFF.

This sequence joins TRBV30 and TRBJ1-2; TRBD1 matches at 7 bases. Germline lookup yields CDR1 GTSNPN and CDR2 SVGIG (reference sequence). With V trimmed by 7 bases and J by 5 bases, 16 bases remained unmatched. There are 15 residues in the CDR3. The CDR3 DNA follows: TGTGCCTACTCCGGGACAGCCATGTTTAGGTATGGCTACACCTTC. Translated: CAYSGTAMFRYGYTF.

The gene calls are TRBV5-1 and TRBJ2-2, with a tentative D call TRBD1 (5 bases). V lost 3 bases and J lost 6, with 15 bases in between. Germline V CDR1 and CDR2: SGHRS, YFSETQ. The CDR3 length is 15 residues. CDR3: CASSSTAGKAGELFF. The CDR3 region has the DNA TGCGCCAGCAGCTCGACGGCAGGGAAGGCCGGGGAGCTGTTTTTT.

V is TRBV11-2 and J is TRBJ2-2; D unresolved. In germline, CDR1 is SGHAT, CDR2 FQNNGV. This CDR3 has 12 amino acids. V lost 5 bases and J 6 bases, leaving 7 bases between the germline ends. This chain's CDR3 is CASSPSSGELFF. The CDR3 DNA is TGTGCCAGCAGCCCCTCTTCCGGGGAGCTGTTTTTT.

The chain links TRBV7-2 to TRBJ1-1, with 8 bases matching TRBD1. The CDR3 sequence is 16 residues long. Per the germline V gene, CDR1 is SGHTA and CDR2 is FQGNSA. V shed 4 bases and J 7 bases; nucleotides not matched to a gene: 14. The DNA of the CDR3 is TGTGCCAGCAGCTACCATACCAGGGGGCCGTCTTTTGAAGCTTTCTTT. Amino acids: CASSYHTRGPSFEAFF. Looking up the rest from reference TRBV7-2 and TRBJ1-1 gives the full variable domain: GAGVSQSPSNKVTEKGKDVELRCDPISGHTALYWYRQSLGQGLEFLIYFQGNSAPDKSGLPSDRFSAERTGGSVSTLTIQRTQQEDSAVYLCASSYHTRGPSFEAFFGQGTRLTVV.

There are a few counts of this clone. The gene calls are TRBV5-1 and TRBJ2-7; a possible D gene is TRBD1 (6 bases). The CDR3 length is 15 residues. The ends were cut back, 1 base at V and 3 bases at J, with 14 bases in the middle. Germline V lookup: CDR1 SGHRS, CDR2 YFSETQ. CDR3 residues: CASSLLQGGFYEQYF. CDR3 bases: TGCGCCAGCAGCTTGCTACAGGGCGGTTTCTACGAGCAGTACTTC.

The chain combines TRBV29-1 with TRBJ2-5, with 8 positions matching TRBD1. Losses at the gene ends were 7 bases for V and 5 bases for J; bases not matched to a gene: 6. Germline V CDR1 and CDR2: SQVTM, ANQGSEA. The length of the CDR3 is 12 residues. CDR3 amino acids: CSAGTGGETQYF. For the CDR3, the DNA is TGCAGCGCCGGGACAGGAGGGGAGACCCAGTACTTC. The whole variable domain, filled in from reference TRBV29-1 and TRBJ2-5, reads SAVISQKPSRDICQRGTSLTIQCQVDSQVTMMFWYRQQPGQSLTLIATANQGSEATYESGFVIDKFPISRPNLTFSTLTVSNMSPEDSSIYLCSAGTGGETQYFGPGTRLLVL.

This chain links TRBV28 with TRBJ2-7; 9 bases align to TRBD1. Germline loops: CDR1 MDHEN, CDR2 SYDVKM. V lost 7 bases and J lost 3; bases outside the gene matches: 10. The length of the CDR3 is 15 residues. Here the CDR3 reads CASTTPGQGSYEQYF. CDR3 in DNA: TGTGCCAGCACCACTCCGGGACAGGGTAGCTACGAGCAGTACTTC.

The CDR3 sequence: CASSTGLAAYNEQFF. CDR3 sequence (DNA): TGTGCCAGCAGCACGGGACTAGCTGCCTACAATGAGCAGTTCTTC. The chain combines TRBV5-4 with TRBJ2-1; 9 nucleotides match TRBD2. The V segment lost 4 bases and the J segment 2 bases; nucleotides outside the gene matches: 4. Per the germline V gene, CDR1 is SGHNT and CDR2 is YYREEE (reference sequence). The CDR3 consists of 15 residues.

The count of this clone is one. V is TRBV10-3 and J is TRBJ1-2; possibly TRBD1 for D (6 bases). Germline CDR1 ENHRY, CDR2 SYGVKD. The V and J ends lost 0 bases and 4 bases respectively, with 27 bases between them. The CDR3 runs to 20 residues. CDR3 DNA sequence: TGTGCCATCAGTGAGTCCGGGGGGCGCGGCGGGGTTGGAGTTGTCTATGGCTACACCTTC. Its translation: CAISESGGRGGVGVVYGYTF.

The chain is built from TRBV11-2 and TRBJ2-5; 15 bases fit TRBD2. This CDR3 is built from 18 residues. CDR1 SGHAT and CDR2 FQNNGV come from the germline V gene. The V segment lost 5 bases and the J segment 5 bases; nucleotides outside the gene matches: 12. The CDR3 loop is CASSPTAGLAGGVETQYF. The CDR3 nucleotides are TGTGCCAGCAGCCCCACAGCCGGACTAGCGGGAGGGGTGGAGACCCAGTACTTC.

This clone was seen only a few times. V gene TRBV30 combines with J gene TRBJ1-2; D is unclear. This CDR3 spans 13 amino acids. Trimming cost V 1 base and J 0 bases, with 6 bases left between them. Germline V gene sequence: CDR1 GTSNPN, CDR2 SVGIG (reference sequence). The CDR3 DNA follows: TGTGCCTGGAGTGGGCAGACTAACTATGGCTACACCTTC. It codes for CAWSGQTNYGYTF.